This note documents a single T cell receptor beta chain sequence. Germline V lookup: CDR1 ENHRY, CDR2 SYGVKD. Between the trimmed V and J ends, which lost 4 bases and 0 bases, there was a span of 9 bases. The CDR3 consists of 14 residues. How the authors handled the data: Estimation of nucleated cell counts relied on the amplification of reference gene primers. Method: immunoSEQ multiplex PCR; TCRdb's copy keeps in-frame clones and lacks some. That table gives V, J and clone size, and the DNA gave D and trimming. Of roughly 130,000 clones in the sample, about 80% were seen once. The data stem from a study of blood T cell repertoires in COVID-19. At the level of the study: Some COVID-19 samples were acute and others convalescent; all came from the United States, Italy and Spain.

The receptor comes from a woman aged 80 or over with acute or convalescent COVID-19. Material for sequencing was peripheral blood. The J gene is TRBJ1-1, the V gene TRBV10-3; D is uncertain. The CDR3 nucleotides read TGTGCCATCAGTGGCCAGGAAATGAACACTGAAGCTTTCTTT. Translation gives CAISGQEMNTEAFF.